Below, 18 T cell receptor beta chains from the same sample are listed, as sequenced in a study of blood T cell repertoires in COVID-19. Method: immunoSEQ multiplex PCR; TCRdb's copy keeps in-frame clones and lacks some. The table records some 200,000 clones, about 90% of them present only once. The sample was peripheral blood. Source of these receptors: a man aged 30 to 45 with acute or convalescent COVID-19.

The rearrangement joins TRBV19 to TRBJ1-2; 9 bases fit TRBD1. Germline lookup yields CDR1 LNHDA and CDR2 SQIVND (reference sequence). This CDR3 comprises 16 residues. V dropped 4 bases and J dropped 1; count of bases not matched to a gene: 7. The CDR3 here is CASSTRDRVYNYGYTF. The CDR3 DNA reads TGTGCCAGTAGTACCCGGGACAGGGTGTATAACTATGGCTACACCTTC.

The chain has TRBV3-1 (or the pseudogene TRBV3-2) and TRBJ1-1; tentatively, D is TRBD1 (5 bases). CDR1 is LGHDT and CDR2 is YNNKEL in the germline V gene (reference sequence). CDR3 length equals 14 residues. V was clipped by 5 bases and J by 5 bases, with 15 bases between them. The CDR3 DNA sequence: TGTGCCAGCAGCAGCTTAGAAGGGGATACTGAAGCTTTCTTT. Protein sequence: CASSSLEGDTEAFF.

This clone was detected only a few times. The rearrangement joins TRBV6-6 to TRBJ1-5; tentative D call: TRBD1 (5 bases). Trimming took 8 bases from V and 0 from J, leaving 17 bases between them. Germline V lookup: CDR1 MNHNY, CDR2 SVGAGI (reference sequence). CDR3 length: 16 amino acids. The CDR3 sequence is CASGGVVGYSNQPQHF. The CDR3 nucleotides read TGTGCCAGCGGGGGGGTAGTCGGATATAGCAATCAGCCCCAGCATTTT.

The chain joins TRBV5-4 to TRBJ2-3, with 11 nucleotides matching TRBD2. With 1 base clipped from V and 6 bases from J, the junction kept 7 bases outside the gene matches. This CDR3 is 16 amino acids long. From germline, CDR1 is SGHNT and CDR2 YYREEE (reference sequence). The CDR3 reads CASSLSSGRAADTQYF. For the CDR3, the DNA is TGTGCCAGCAGCTTGAGTAGCGGGAGGGCCGCGGATACGCAGTATTTT.

The chain combines TRBV10-1 with TRBJ2-2; tentative D call: TRBD2 (6 bases). Trimming pared 3 bases from V and 6 bases from J, leaving 14 bases between. Germline assignment: CDR1 WNHNN and CDR2 SYGVQD (reference sequence). The CDR3 totals 15 residues. The CDR3: CASSESPGVPGELFF. The CDR3 DNA reads TGCGCCAGCAGTGAATCGCCGGGGGTTCCCGGGGAGCTGTTTTTT.

The rearrangement links TRBV9 to TRBJ2-3; D is perhaps TRBD2 (5 bases). CDR1 is SGDLS, CDR2 YYNGEE, per germline. The CDR3 sequence is 15 residues long. The V gene lost 4 bases and the J gene lost 8 bases, with 20 bases spanning the gap. The DNA of the CDR3 is TGTGCCAGCAGCCCTCGGCTAGGCCAGAGGGTTACGCAGTATTTT. It specifies CASSPRLGQRVTQYF. The whole variable domain, filled in from reference TRBV9 and TRBJ2-3, reads DSGVTQTPKHLITATGQRVTLRCSPRSGDLSVYWYQQSLDQGLQFLIQYYNGEERAKGNILERFSAQQFPDLHSELNLSSLELGDSALYFCASSPRLGQRVTQYFGPGTRLTVL.

DNA of the CDR3: TGTGCCAGCAGCCAGGACCTTAGGACAGGGGGCAACACTGAAGCTTTCTTT. It encodes CASSQDLRTGGNTEAFF. The gene calls are TRBV3-1 (or the pseudogene TRBV3-2) and TRBJ1-1; 11 nucleotides align to TRBD1. This CDR3 has 17 amino acids. With V trimmed by 3 bases and J by 2 bases, 8 bases remained unmatched. The germline CDR1 and CDR2 sequences are LGHDT and YNNKEL (reference sequence).

This chain joins TRBV28 and TRBJ1-2; 8 bases line up with TRBD1. This CDR3 is built from 16 residues. CDR1 and CDR2 (germline): MDHEN, SYDVKM. After removal of 5 bases from V and 0 bases from J, the junction contained 8 bases not matched to a gene. CDR3 DNA sequence: TGTGCCAGCAGTCCCCGGACAGGGAGATCTAACTATGGCTACACCTTC. Its protein is CASSPRTGRSNYGYTF.

The chain employs TRBV5-1 and TRBJ1-2, with 7 nucleotides matching TRBD1. This CDR3 contains 14 residues. Germline CDR1 is SGHRS and CDR2 is YFSETQ. V dropped 0 bases and J dropped 6; count of bases not matched to a gene: 5. CDR3 nucleotides: TGCGCCAGCAGCTTGGGACAGGGTTGGGATGGCTACACCTTC. Protein: CASSLGQGWDGYTF.

The V gene is TRBV12-3 or TRBV12-4, the J gene TRBJ1-1; possible D gene TRBD1, 5 bases. The CDR3 runs to 13 residues. The V end lost 5 bases, the J end lost 11 bases, and 18 bases lay between the germline ends. CDR3 nucleotides: TGTGCCAGCAGTAACCCGGGACCGGGAGGTGCTTTCTTT. Protein product: CASSNPGPGGAFF.

V and J are TRBV28 and TRBJ2-7, with 9 bases identical to TRBD2. Germline V gene sequence: CDR1 MDHEN, CDR2 SYDVKM. The CDR3 contains 13 residues. V dropped 10 bases and J dropped 4; count of bases not matched to a gene: 8. CDR3 nucleotide sequence: TGTGCCACTGTAGCGGGAGCGAGGTACGAGCAGTACTTC. It specifies CATVAGARYEQYF.

This chain joins TRBV28 and TRBJ2-7, with 12 bases lining up with TRBD2. There are 18 residues in the CDR3. With 2 bases clipped from V and 9 bases from J, the junction kept 17 bases outside the gene matches. Germline V gives CDR1 MDHEN, CDR2 SYDVKM. CDR3 sequence (DNA): TGTGCCAGCAGTTTAGGCCGACTAGCGGGAGTAAATTTGAGGGTGCAGTACTTC. It specifies CASSLGRLAGVNLRVQYF.

The V and J genes are TRBV27 and TRBJ2-1; 7 bases map to TRBD2. The germline V gene encodes CDR1 MNHEY and CDR2 SMNVEV (reference sequence). The CDR3 spans 14 residues. Trimming cost V 3 bases and J 6 bases; bases outside gene matches: 5. CDR3 nucleotides: TGTGCCAGCAGTTTTGGACTAGTTGGCAATGAGCAGTTCTTC. Translation: CASSFGLVGNEQFF.

The V call is TRBV7-9, the J call TRBJ1-1, with D perhaps matching TRBD1 (5 bases). Germline values: CDR1 SEHNR, CDR2 FQNEAQ (reference sequence). The CDR3 consists of 16 residues. V was cut by 5 bases and J by 3 bases, with 19 bases left in between. The CDR3 protein is CASSPSIRGEDTEAFF. The DNA for the CDR3 is TGTGCCAGCAGCCCCTCTATAAGGGGCGAGGACACTGAAGCTTTCTTT.

The chain links TRBV27 to TRBJ1-2, with 8 bases identical to TRBD1. With 4 bases clipped from V and 5 bases from J, the junction kept 3 bases outside the gene matches. Germline V gives CDR1 MNHEY, CDR2 SMNVEV (reference sequence). The CDR3 runs 13 residues. CDR3 bases: TGTGCCAGCAGTTCGACAGGGGTTTATGGCTACACCTTC. Translating gives CASSSTGVYGYTF.

The chain links TRBV7-6 to TRBJ1-5, with 8 bases fitting TRBD1. CDR1 is SGHVS and CDR2 is FNYEAQ in the germline V gene. The CDR3 extends over 13 amino acids. J lost 8 bases, V lost 5 bases, and 5 bases had no gene match. CDR3 loop: CASSADRGKPQHF. CDR3 coding DNA: TGTGCCAGCAGCGCAGACAGGGGAAAGCCCCAGCATTTT.

This chain connects TRBV3-1 (or the pseudogene TRBV3-2) to TRBJ2-5; D is perhaps TRBD1 (6 bases). CDR1 LGHDT and CDR2 YNNKEL come from the germline V gene (reference sequence). The length of the CDR3 is 19 residues. V lost 3 bases to trimming and J lost 5 bases, with 28 bases between them. The DNA for the CDR3 is TGTGCCAGCAGCCAGAGGCATTTAGGTAGACAGGCCTTCGGGGAGACCCAGTACTTC. Protein product: CASSQRHLGRQAFGETQYF.

The table lists this clone with a count of one. The chain links TRBV7-6 to TRBJ2-3, with D possibly TRBD1 on 5 matching bases. Germline CDR1 and CDR2: SGHVS and FNYEAQ. Trimming took off 5 bases at V and 7 bases at J, with 19 bases between the two ends. CDR3 length: 15 amino acids. DNA of the CDR3: TGTGCCAGCAGCCAAATAGACAGAGTGGCAAATACGCAGTATTTT. Its translation is CASSQIDRVANTQYF.